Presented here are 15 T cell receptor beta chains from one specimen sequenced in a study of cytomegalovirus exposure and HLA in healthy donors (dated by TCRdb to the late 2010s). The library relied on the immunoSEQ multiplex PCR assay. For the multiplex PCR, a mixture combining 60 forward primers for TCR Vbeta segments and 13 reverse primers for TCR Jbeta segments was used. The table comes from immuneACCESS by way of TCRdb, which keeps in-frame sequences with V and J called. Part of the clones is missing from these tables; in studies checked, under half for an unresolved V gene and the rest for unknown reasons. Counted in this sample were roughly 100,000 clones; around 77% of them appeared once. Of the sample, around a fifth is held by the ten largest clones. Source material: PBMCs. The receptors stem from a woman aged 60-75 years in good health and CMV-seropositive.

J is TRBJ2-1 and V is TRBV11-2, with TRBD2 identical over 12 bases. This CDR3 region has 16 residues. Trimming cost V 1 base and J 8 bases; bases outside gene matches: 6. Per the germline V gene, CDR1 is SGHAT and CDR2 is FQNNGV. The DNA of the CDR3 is TGTGCCAGCAGCTTAGTCCTAGCGGGAGGGCCGGATGAGCAGTTCTTC. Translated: CASSLVLAGGPDEQFF.

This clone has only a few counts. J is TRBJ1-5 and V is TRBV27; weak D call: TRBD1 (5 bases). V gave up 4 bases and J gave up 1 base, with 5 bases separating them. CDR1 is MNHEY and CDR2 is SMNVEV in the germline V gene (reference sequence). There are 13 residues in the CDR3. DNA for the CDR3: TGTGCCAGCAGTTACAGGAGCAATCAGCCCCAGCATTTT. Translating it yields CASSYRSNQPQHF.

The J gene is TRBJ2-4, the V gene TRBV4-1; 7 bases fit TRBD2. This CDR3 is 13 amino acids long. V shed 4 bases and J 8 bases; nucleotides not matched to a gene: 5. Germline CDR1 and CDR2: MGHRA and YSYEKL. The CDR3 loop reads CASSRGGLDIQYF. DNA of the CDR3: TGCGCCAGCAGCCGGGGGGGGTTAGACATTCAGTACTTC.

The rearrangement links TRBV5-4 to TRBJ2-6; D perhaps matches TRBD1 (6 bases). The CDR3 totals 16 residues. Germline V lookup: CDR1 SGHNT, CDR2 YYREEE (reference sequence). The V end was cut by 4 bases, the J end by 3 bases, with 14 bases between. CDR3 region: CASSVTGSGGANVLTF. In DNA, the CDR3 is TGTGCCAGCAGCGTTACAGGGTCTGGTGGGGCCAACGTCCTGACTTTC.

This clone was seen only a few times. The CDR3 coding sequence is TGTGCCAGTGGAGGTCTATATCGCAATCAGCCCCAGCATTTT. Its translation: CASGGLYRNQPQHF. This chain uses TRBV19 with TRBJ1-5, with D unresolved. V dropped 8 bases and J dropped 2 bases, with 13 bases sitting between them. Per germline, CDR1 LNHDA and CDR2 SQIVND (reference sequence). The CDR3 sequence is 14 residues long.

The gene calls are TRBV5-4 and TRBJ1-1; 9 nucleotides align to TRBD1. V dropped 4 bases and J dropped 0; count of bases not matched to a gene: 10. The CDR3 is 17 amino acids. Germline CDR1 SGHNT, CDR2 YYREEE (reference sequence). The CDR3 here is CASSTPGQGNMNTEAFF. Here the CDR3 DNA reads TGTGCCAGCAGCACGCCGGGACAGGGTAACATGAACACTGAAGCTTTCTTT.

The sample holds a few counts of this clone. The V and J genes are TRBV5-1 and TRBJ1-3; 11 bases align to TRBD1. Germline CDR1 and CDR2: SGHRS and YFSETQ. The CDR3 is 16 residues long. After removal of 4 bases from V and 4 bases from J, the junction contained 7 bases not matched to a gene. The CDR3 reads CASSGGQGVGGNTIYF. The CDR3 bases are TGCGCCAGCAGCGGGGGACAGGGGGTAGGCGGAAACACCATATATTTT.

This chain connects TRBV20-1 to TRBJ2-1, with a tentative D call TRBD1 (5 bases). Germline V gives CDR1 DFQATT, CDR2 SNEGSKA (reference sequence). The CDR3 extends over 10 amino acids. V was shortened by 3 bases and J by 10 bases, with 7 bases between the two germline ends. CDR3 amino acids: CSASRGEQFF. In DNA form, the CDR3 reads TGCAGTGCTAGTAGGGGAGAGCAGTTCTTC.

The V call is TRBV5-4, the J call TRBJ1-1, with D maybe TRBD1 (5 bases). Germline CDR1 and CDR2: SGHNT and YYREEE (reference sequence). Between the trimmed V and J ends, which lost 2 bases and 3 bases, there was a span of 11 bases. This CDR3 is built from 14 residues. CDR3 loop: CASSFDRTYTEAFF. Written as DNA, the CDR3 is TGTGCCAGCAGCTTCGACAGAACCTACACTGAAGCTTTCTTT.

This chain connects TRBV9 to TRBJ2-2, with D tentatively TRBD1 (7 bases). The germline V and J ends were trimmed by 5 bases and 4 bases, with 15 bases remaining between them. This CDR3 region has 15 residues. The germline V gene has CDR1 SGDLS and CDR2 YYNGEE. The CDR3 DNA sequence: TGTGCCAGCAGGCCGGGGGACAGTCCCACCGGGGAGCTGTTTTTT. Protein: CASRPGDSPTGELFF. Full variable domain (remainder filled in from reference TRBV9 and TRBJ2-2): DSGVTQTPKHLITATGQRVTLRCSPRSGDLSVYWYQQSLDQGLQFLIQYYNGEERAKGNILERFSAQQFPDLHSELNLSSLELGDSALYFCASRPGDSPTGELFFGEGSRLTVL.

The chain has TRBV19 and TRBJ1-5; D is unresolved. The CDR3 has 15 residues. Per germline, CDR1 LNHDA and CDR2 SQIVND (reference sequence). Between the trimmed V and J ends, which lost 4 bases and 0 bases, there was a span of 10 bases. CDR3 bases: TGTGCCAGTAGTACAAAGCGCGCTAGCAATCAGCCCCAGCATTTT. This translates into CASSTKRASNQPQHF. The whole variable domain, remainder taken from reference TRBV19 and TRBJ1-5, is DGGITQSPKYLFRKEGQNVTLSCEQNLNHDAMYWYRQDPGQGLRLIYYSQIVNDFQKGDIAEGYSVSREKKESFPLTVTSAQKNPTAFYLCASSTKRASNQPQHFGDGTRLSIL.

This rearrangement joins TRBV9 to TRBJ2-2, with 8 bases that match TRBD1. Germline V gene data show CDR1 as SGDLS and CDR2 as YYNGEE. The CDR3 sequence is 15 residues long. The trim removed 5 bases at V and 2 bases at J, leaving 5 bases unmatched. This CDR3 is CASRAGTGNTGELFF. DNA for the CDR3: TGTGCCAGCAGAGCCGGGACAGGAAACACCGGGGAGCTGTTTTTT.

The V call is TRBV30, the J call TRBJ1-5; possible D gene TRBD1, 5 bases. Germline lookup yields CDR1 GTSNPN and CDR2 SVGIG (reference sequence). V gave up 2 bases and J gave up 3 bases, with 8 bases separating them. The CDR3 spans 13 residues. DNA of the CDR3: TGTGCCTGGAGTACGGGGGACAATCAGCCCCAGCATTTT. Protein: CAWSTGDNQPQHF.

The CDR3 loop is CASSTSGTSYNEQFF. CDR3 bases: TGTGCCAGCAGCACCAGCGGGACCTCCTACAATGAGCAGTTCTTC. The chain couples TRBV27 to TRBJ2-1; 7 bases map to TRBD2. Germline lookup yields CDR1 MNHEY and CDR2 SMNVEV (reference sequence). Germline trimming cut 6 bases from V and 0 bases from J; bases unmatched to any gene: 5. This CDR3 has 15 residues.

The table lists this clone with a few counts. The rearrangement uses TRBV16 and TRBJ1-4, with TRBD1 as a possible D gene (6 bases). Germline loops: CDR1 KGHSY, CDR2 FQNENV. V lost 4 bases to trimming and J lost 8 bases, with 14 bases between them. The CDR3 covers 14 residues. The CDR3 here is CASSPTTGLEKLFF. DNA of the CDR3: TGTGCCAGCAGCCCTACTACAGGGTTAGAAAAACTGTTTTTT.